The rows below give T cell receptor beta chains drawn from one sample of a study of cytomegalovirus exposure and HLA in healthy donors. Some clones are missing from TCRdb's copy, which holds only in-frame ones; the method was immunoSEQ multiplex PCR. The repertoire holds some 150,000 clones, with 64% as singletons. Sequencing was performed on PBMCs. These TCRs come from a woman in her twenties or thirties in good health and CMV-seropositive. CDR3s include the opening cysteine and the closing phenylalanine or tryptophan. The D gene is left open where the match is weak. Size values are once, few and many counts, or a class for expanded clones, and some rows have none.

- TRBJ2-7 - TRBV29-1 TGCAGCGTGACAGGTTACGAGCAGTACTTC CSVTGYEQYF
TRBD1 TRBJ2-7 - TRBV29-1 TGCAGCGCCGGGGCAGGGGGCGACGAGCAGTACTTC CSAGAGGDEQYF
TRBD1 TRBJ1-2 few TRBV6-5 TGTGCCAGCAGTTCGCGGGACAGGCCCCACTATGGCTACACCTTC CASSSRDRPHYGYTF
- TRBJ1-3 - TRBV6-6 TGTGCCAGCAGTTCGTCCAGATCTGGAAACACCATATATTTT CASSSSRSGNTIYF
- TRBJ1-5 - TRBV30 TGTGCCTGGAGCGTTCAGACATCGCAGCCCCAGCATTTT CAWSVQTSQPQHF
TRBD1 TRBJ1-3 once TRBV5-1 TGCGCCAGCAGCCGGGACAGGGGGCCTGGAAACACCATATATTTT CASSRDRGPGNTIYF
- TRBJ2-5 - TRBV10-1 TGCGCCAGCAGTGAGTCCCGGGTTTCAGAGACCCAGTACTTC CASSESRVSETQYF
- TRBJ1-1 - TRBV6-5 TGTGCCAGCAGTTACTATGGCAACACTGAAGCTTTCTTT CASSYYGNTEAFF
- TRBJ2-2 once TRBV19 TGTGCCAGTGACACCTCGAACACCGGGGAGCTGTTTTTT CASDTSNTGELFF
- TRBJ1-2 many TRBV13 TGTGCCAGCAGCTTAAGGACGGACGGGAATGGCTACACCTTC CASSLRTDGNGYTF
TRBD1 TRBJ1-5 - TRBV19 TGTGCCAGTAGTATATACAACAGGGGCGGTCAGCCCCAGCATTTT CASSIYNRGGQPQHF
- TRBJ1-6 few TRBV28 TGTGCCAGCAGAAATGGGGGGGGACCCTATTCACCCCTCCACTTT CASRNGGGPYSPLHF
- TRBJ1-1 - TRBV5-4 TGTGCCAGCAGCCGCATGGGACAACTGAACACTGAAGCTTTCTTT CASSRMGQLNTEAFF
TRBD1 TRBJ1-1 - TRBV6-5 TGTGCCAGCTGGGACCTGGGCAGGGGGAACACTGAAGCCTTCTTT CASWDLGRGNTEAFF
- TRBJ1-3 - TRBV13 TGTGCCAGCAGCTTAGCCTACAGCCGCTACTCTGGAAACACCATATATTTT CASSLAYSRYSGNTIYF
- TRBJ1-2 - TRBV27 TGTGCCAGCAGTTCGGGATACTCCGCCTTCTATGGCTACACCTTC CASSSGYSAFYGYTF
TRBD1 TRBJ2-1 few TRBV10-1 TGCGCCAGCAGTGAGGGGACAGCTGGATACAATGAGCAGTTCTTC CASSEGTAGYNEQFF
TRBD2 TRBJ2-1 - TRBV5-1 TGCGCCAGCAGCTTGGCCAGCGGGAGCCTTTACAATGAGCAGTTCTTC CASSLASGSLYNEQFF
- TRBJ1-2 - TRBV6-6 TGTGCCAGCAGTTACTCGGCAGGGTTTGGCTACACCTTC CASSYSAGFGYTF
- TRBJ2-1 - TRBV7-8 TGTGCCAGCGTTACGGACTCGAAAGATGAGCAGTTCTTC CASVTDSKDEQFF
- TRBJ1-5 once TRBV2 TGTGCCAGCAGGTCGTCAGGGTTGATCGAACCTAGCAATCAGCCCCAGCATTTT CASRSSGLIEPSNQPQHF
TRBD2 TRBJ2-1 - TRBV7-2 TGTGCCAGCAGCCCCGTACTAGCGGGAGACGATCCGTTCTTC CASSPVLAGDDPFF
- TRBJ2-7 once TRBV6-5 TGTGCCAGCAGTTACTCGCCGCATCTGGGCCACGAGCAGTACTTC CASSYSPHLGHEQYF
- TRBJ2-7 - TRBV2 TGTGCCAGCACCGTAAGGGGGGTCGGGCTAGCGGTAAACTACGAGCAGTACTTC CASTVRGVGLAVNYEQYF
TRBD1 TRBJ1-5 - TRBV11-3 TGTGCCAGCAGTCAAGGGGGGGACAGGGGCTCCTCGCCCCAGCATTTT CASSQGGDRGSSPQHF
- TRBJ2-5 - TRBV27 TGTGCCAGCAGTTTATTCGGACAGAAAGAGACCCAGTACTTC CASSLFGQKETQYF
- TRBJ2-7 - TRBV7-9 TGTGCCAGCAGCTCAGGGATGGGTATTTGGTCCTACGAGCAGTACTTC CASSSGMGIWSYEQYF
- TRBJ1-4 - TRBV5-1 TGCGCCAGTAGGCGGGCGACTAATGAAAAACTGTTTTTT CASRRATNEKLFF
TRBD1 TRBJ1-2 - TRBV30 TGTGCCTGGAGTGTACAGGAGGACAGGAGACCTGGGACCTTC CAWSVQEDRRPGTF
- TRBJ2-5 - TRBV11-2 TGTGCCAGCAGCTCACTCATGCCCTGGGAGACCCAGTACTTC CASSSLMPWETQYF
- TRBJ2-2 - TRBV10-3 TGTGCCATCAGCTATACCGGGGAGCTGTTTTTT CAISYTGELFF
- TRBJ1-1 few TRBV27 TGTGCCAGCAGTTACCGAGGGGGTTACTTGATGAACACTGAAGCTTTCTTT CASSYRGGYLMNTEAFF
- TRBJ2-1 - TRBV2 TGTGCCAGCAGTTCCACATCCGGGACTTCCCACTTCTTC CASSSTSGTSHFF
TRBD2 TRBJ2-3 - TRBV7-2 TGTGCCAGCAGGCGACGGGAGGAGGGAGCGCAGTATTTT CASRRREEGAQYF
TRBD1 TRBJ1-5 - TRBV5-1 TGCGCCAGCAGCCCGGCGGGACAGGGGAGTCAGCCCCAGCATTTT CASSPAGQGSQPQHF
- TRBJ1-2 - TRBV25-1 TGTGCCAGCAGCATTAACTATGGCTACACCTTC CASSINYGYTF
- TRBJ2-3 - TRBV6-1 TGTGCCAGCAGTGTCAGAGCGGCTAGCACAGATACGCAGTATTTT CASSVRAASTDTQYF